The clone carrying this T cell receptor (beta chain) was seen many times. For TCR beta, libraries came from iRepertoire HTBI primers and Arm-PCR of CDR3 regions. TCRdb re-called the multiplex PCR reads through MiXCR, storing one row per CDR3 protein. The repertoire holds around 460,000 distinct CDR3 sequences, with about 22% as singletons. The data originate from a study of regulatory T cells in long-lasting Graves disease. Study overall: Persistent cases took antithyroid drugs over 5 years and stayed TSH receptor antibody positive.

V shed 7 bases and J 3 bases; nucleotides not matched to a gene: 14. The CDR3 is made up of 17 amino acids. Germline V gene sequence: CDR1 MNHNS, CDR2 SASEGT. As for time point: persistent/refractory GD, antithyroid drugs over 5 years with positive TRAb. PBMC RNA served as the TCR library source. Here the sequenced sample was peripheral blood mononuclear cells (PBMCs), taken when the disease was refractory, from a patient treated with antithyroid drugs. The receptor was derived from a female donor with Graves disease. The V call is TRBV6-1, the J call TRBJ1-5, with 8 bases matching TRBD1. CDR3 region: CASNNPGQATHNQPQHF. As DNA, the CDR3 is TGTGCCAGCAATAATCCGGGACAGGCCACGCACAATCAGCCCCAGCATTTT.